This T cell receptor beta chain was recorded in a study of vaccination and CD4 T cells after COVID-19. Sequencing of the DNA from cultured CD4+ T cells was carried out with the Oncomine TCR Beta short-read assay. Cultured CD4+ T cells yielded the extracted genomic DNA. TCRdb called the PCR reads again in MiXCR, with one record for every CDR3 protein. Of approximately 12,000 distinct CDR3 sequences listed, 20% to 25% were seen once; the top ten hold approximately 12%. Treatment described: roughly 11-day PBMC culture with coronavirus spike peptide pools or control peptides (ViraFEST assay). The CDR3 runs 17 residues. V shed 0 bases and J shed 0 bases, with 9 bases lying between them. The germline V gene encodes CDR1 MNHNS and CDR2 SASEGT. This clonotype was detected only a few times. The antigen is not known.

The clonotype originates from a human donor who received a COVID-19 vaccine. The specimen was CD4+ T cells from blood, cultured in vitro, collected before SARS-CoV-2 vaccination. V usage is TRBV6-1 and J usage is TRBJ2-6; D possibly corresponds to TRBD2 (6 bases). The CDR3 region has the DNA TGTGCCAGCAGTGAAGCGGCCGGGGGCTCTGGGGCCAACGTCCTGACTTTC. Its protein product is CASSEAAGGSGANVLTF.